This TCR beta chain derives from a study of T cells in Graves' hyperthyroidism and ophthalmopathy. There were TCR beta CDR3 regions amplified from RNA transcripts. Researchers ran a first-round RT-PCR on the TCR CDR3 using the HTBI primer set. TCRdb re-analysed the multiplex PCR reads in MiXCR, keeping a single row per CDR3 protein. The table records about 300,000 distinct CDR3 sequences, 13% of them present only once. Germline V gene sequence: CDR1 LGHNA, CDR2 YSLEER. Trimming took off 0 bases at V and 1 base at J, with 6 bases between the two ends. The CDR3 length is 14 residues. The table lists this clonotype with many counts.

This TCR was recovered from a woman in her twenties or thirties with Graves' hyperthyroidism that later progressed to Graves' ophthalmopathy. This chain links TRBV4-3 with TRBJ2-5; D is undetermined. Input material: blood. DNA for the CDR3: TGCGCCAGCAGCCAAGACACCCTCCAAGAGACCCAGTACTTC. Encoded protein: CASSQDTLQETQYF.